These T cell receptor beta chains were read from a single sample in a study of T cell responses to AZD1222 COVID-19 vaccine. Assay: immunoSEQ multiplex PCR; the TCRdb copy retains only in-frame clones and omits some. Among about 170,000 clones listed, over 90% were seen once. This specimen consisted of peripheral blood, obtained on day 0 of AZD1222 vaccination. These receptors all come from an adult in good health. Each CDR3 is given with its conserved first and last residue. A D gene is named only where the DNA matches it firmly.

V gene: TRBV6-5
D gene: .
J gene: TRBJ2-3
CDR3 DNA: TGTGCCAGCAGTTACGACGAACAGCAGTATTTT
CDR3 protein: CASSYDEQQYF

V gene: TRBV10-1
D gene: .
J gene: TRBJ1-3
CDR3 DNA: TGCGCCAGCAGTGAGTCCCCGGGGCTCCGAAACACCATATATTTT
CDR3 protein: CASSESPGLRNTIYF

V gene: TRBV5-1
D gene: .
J gene: TRBJ2-2
CDR3 DNA: TGCGCCAGCAGCTTGGCCCCGAGGGGGGCGTCCGGGGAGCTGTTTTTT
CDR3 protein: CASSLAPRGASGELFF

V gene: TRBV6-5
D gene: .
J gene: TRBJ2-7
CDR3 DNA: TGTGCCAGCACCATTGGGTGGGGCAGGACCTACGAGCAGTACTTC
CDR3 protein: CASTIGWGRTYEQYF

V gene: TRBV10-3
D gene: .
J gene: TRBJ2-3
CDR3 DNA: TGTGCCATCAGTGAGCGATTGAGCACAGATACGCAGTATTTT
CDR3 protein: CAISERLSTDTQYF

V gene: TRBV5-1
D gene: .
J gene: TRBJ1-3
CDR3 DNA: TGCGCCAGCAGCGGAGGGGCTGGAAACACCATATATTTT
CDR3 protein: CASSGGAGNTIYF

V gene: TRBV6-5
D gene: .
J gene: TRBJ2-7
CDR3 DNA: TGTGCCAGCGTGCGAGGGTACGAGCAGTACTTC
CDR3 protein: CASVRGYEQYF

V gene: TRBV9
D gene: .
J gene: TRBJ2-7
CDR3 DNA: TGTGCCAGCACTCCCCGTCCGGGGGCTTCCTCCTACGAGCAGTACTTC
CDR3 protein: CASTPRPGASSYEQYF

V gene: TRBV3-1/TRBV3-2
D gene: .
J gene: TRBJ2-5
CDR3 DNA: TGTGCCAGCAGCCAAGCTAGGCAAGAGACCCAGTACTTC
CDR3 protein: CASSQARQETQYF

V gene: TRBV25-1
D gene: TRBD2
J gene: TRBJ2-1
CDR3 DNA: TGTGCCAGCAGTTCTAGCGGGGGGGCCTCTGAGCAGTTCTTC
CDR3 protein: CASSSSGGASEQFF

V gene: TRBV5-1
D gene: .
J gene: TRBJ1-4
CDR3 DNA: TGCGCCAGCAGAGGCACAGCAACTAATGAAAAACTGTTTTTT
CDR3 protein: CASRGTATNEKLFF